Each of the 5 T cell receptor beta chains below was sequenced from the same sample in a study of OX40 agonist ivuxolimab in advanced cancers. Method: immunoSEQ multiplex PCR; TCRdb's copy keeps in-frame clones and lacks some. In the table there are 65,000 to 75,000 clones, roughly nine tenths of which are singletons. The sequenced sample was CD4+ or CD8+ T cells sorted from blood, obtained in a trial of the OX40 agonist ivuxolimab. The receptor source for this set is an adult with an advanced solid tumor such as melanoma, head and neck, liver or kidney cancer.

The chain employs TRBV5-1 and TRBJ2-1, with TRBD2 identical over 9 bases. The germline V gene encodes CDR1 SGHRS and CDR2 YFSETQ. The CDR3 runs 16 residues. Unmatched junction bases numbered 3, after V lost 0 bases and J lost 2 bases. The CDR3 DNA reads TGCGCCAGCAGCTTGGGTGCGGGAGGGACCTACAATGAGCAGTTCTTC. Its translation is CASSLGAGGTYNEQFF.

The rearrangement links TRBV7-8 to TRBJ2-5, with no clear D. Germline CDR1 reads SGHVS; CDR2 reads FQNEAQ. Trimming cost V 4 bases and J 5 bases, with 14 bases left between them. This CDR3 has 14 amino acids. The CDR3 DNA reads TGTGCCAGCAGCTCCCAGCCTAGGCAGGAGACCCAGTACTTC. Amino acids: CASSSQPRQETQYF. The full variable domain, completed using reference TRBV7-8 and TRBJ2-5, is GAGVSQSPRYKVAKRGQDVALRCDPISGHVSLFWYQQALGQGPEFLTYFQNEAQLDKSGLPSDRFFAERPEGSVSTLKIQRTQQEDSAVYLCASSSQPRQETQYFGPGTRLLVL.

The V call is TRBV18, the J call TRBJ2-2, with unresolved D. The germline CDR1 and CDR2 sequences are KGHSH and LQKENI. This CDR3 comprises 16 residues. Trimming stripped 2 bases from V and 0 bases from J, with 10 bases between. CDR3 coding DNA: TGTGCCAGCTCACCAACTGGCTTCTCGAACACCGGGGAGCTGTTTTTT. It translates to CASSPTGFSNTGELFF.

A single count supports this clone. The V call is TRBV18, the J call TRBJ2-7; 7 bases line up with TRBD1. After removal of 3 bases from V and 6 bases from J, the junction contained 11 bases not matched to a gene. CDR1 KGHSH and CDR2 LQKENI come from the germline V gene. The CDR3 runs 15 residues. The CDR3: CASSPSGPTGVEQYF. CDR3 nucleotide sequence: TGTGCCAGCTCACCGAGCGGCCCTACAGGGGTCGAGCAGTACTTC.

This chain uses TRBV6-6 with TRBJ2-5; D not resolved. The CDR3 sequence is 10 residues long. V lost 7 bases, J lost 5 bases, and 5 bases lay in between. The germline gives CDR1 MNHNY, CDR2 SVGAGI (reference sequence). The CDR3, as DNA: TGTGCCAGCATTGGGGAGACCCAGTACTTC. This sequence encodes CASIGETQYF.